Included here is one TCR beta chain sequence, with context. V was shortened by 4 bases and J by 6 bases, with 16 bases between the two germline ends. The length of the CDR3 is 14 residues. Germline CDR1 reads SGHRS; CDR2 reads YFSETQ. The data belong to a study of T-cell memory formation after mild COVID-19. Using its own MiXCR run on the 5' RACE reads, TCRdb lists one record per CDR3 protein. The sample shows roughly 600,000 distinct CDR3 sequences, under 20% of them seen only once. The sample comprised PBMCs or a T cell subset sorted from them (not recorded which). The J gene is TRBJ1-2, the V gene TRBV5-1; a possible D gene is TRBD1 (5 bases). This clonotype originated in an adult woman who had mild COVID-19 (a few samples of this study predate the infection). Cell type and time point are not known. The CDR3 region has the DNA TGCGCCAGCAGCGTTTCAGGCGGGGGGGATGGCTACACCTTC. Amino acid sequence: CASSVSGGGDGYTF.